This T cell receptor beta chain is drawn from a study of brain T cells in children with intractable seizures. Study-wide points: HCMV serostatus was not known, and viral specificity came from CDR3 similarity only.

About this clone: The antigen is unknown.

The length of the CDR3 is 16 residues. Germline CDR1 SEHNR, CDR2 FQNEAQ (reference sequence). J lost 5 bases, V lost 3 bases, and 8 bases had no gene match. Produced via immunoSEQ multiplex PCR; TCRdb's table is partial and in-frame only. The table has tens of thousands of clones, 94% seen once. Only cases whose brain tissue showed the highest T cell transcript signatures were sequenced. Pre-surgery treatment included at least one anti-epileptic drug. Sample: peripheral blood, taken at surgery. The TCR was taken from a boy aged 10-17 years with focal cortical dysplasia and intractable seizures. The V call is TRBV7-9, the J call TRBJ2-5; 11 bases fit TRBD2. Here the CDR3 reads CASSFGLAGPWETQYF. CDR3 nucleotide sequence: TGTGCCAGCAGCTTCGGACTAGCGGGCCCCTGGGAGACCCAGTACTTC.